Sequencing of this T cell receptor (beta chain) was carried out in a study of blood T cell repertoires in COVID-19. Whole-study context: COVID-19 samples, acute and convalescent, were from the United States, Italy and Spain.

Original methodology: Amplification of reference gene primers provided the estimated nucleated cell counts. Assay: immunoSEQ multiplex PCR; the TCRdb copy retains only in-frame clones and omits some. V and J calls and clone size follow that table, whereas D and trimming were derived from the DNA. The sample has around 500,000 clones; 80% to 90% are singletons. This clonotype was obtained from a human donor in a cohort sampled during active COVID-19. The sample was peripheral blood.

CDR3 coding DNA: TGTGCCTGGGGTACCAGTTTTAACTATGGCTACACCTTC. It encodes CAWGTSFNYGYTF. The chain links TRBV30 to TRBJ1-2, with D unresolved. The CDR3 loop spans 13 amino acids. The V end lost 5 bases, the J end lost 1 base, and 11 bases lay between the germline ends. Germline CDR1 and CDR2: GTSNPN and SVGIG (reference sequence). The full variable domain, its missing parts supplied by reference TRBV30 and TRBJ1-2, is SQTIHQWPATLVQPVGSPLSLECTVEGTSNPNLYWYRQAAGRGLQLLFYSVGIGQISSEVPQNLSASRPQDRQFILSSKKLLLSDSGFYLCAWGTSFNYGYTFGSGTRLTVV.